Below, one T cell receptor beta chain is given with its context. The target antigen is unknown. Profiled with immunoSEQ multiplex PCR; TCRdb holds only in-frame clones, not every one. The sample has roughly 2.2 million clones, approximately 93% seen once. Adults of Caucasian background living in Nashville, Tennessee made up all donors. Subsets obtained from CD4+ cells comprised CD45RA+ naive and CD45RA-negative memory cells. V was trimmed by 1 base and J by 8 bases, leaving 21 bases between them. The CDR3 sequence is 16 residues long. CDR1 is SGHDT, CDR2 YYEEEE, per germline. The data derive from a study of shared clonotypes between healthy human individuals. Overall study results and limits: Several donors held about 5% of naive CD4 clonotypes in common.

The sequenced sample was naive CD4+ T cells from PBMCs. The subset here: CD45RA+ positively selected. The sequence came from a young man in good health. Some clones in this sample may be carry-over from other donors' samples. V usage is TRBV5-6 and J usage is TRBJ1-2; D is unresolved. The CDR3 DNA follows: TGTGCCAGCAGCTTGCAAAGGTTTCCTGGGGATTCCGGCTACACCTTC. Protein product: CASSLQRFPGDSGYTF.